One T cell receptor beta chain is described in this entry. Antigen specificity is unknown. This sample is part of a study of T cell repertoires in cytomegalovirus infection. Overall study findings and caveats: Identification of carriers of CMV plus the relevant HLA was achieved through cumulative public TCR beta family frequency.

The CDR3 runs 16 residues. The ends lost 6 bases at V and 5 bases at J; junction bases unmatched: 12. TCRdb re-analysed the reads in MiXCR, keeping a single row per CDR3 protein. Counted here are 380,000 or so distinct CDR3 sequences, about 34% occurring once; the ten biggest clones make up about 13%. This sequence was found in a human donor in good health (CMV status not recorded). Some clones in this sample may be carry-over from other donors' samples. The sequences come from cultured PBMCs, collected from culture after CMV antigen stimulation. This sequence joins TRBV12-3 or TRBV12-4 and TRBJ1-4; 7 positions agree with TRBD1. CDR3 region: CASSPRTGGLNEKLFF. The CDR3 nucleotides read TGTGCCAGCAGCCCTAGGACAGGCGGTCTGAATGAAAAACTGTTTTTT.